This TCR beta chain was captured in a study of regulatory T cells in long-lasting Graves disease. Looking at the study overall: Duration of antithyroid drug therapy among newly diagnosed Graves' patients was under 3 months.

Stated time point: newly diagnosed GD, antithyroid drugs for less than 3 months. Isolated PBMC RNA provided the starting material for the TCR library. This CDR3 is built from 15 residues. Germline CDR1 MGHRA, CDR2 YSYEKL. Trimming took 5 bases from V and 0 from J, leaving 11 bases between them. Both iRepertoire HTBI primers and Arm-PCR of CDR3 regions were used to build the TCR beta libraries. Via MiXCR, TCRdb re-called the multiplex PCR reads, giving one row per CDR3 protein. The sample lists around 400,000 distinct CDR3 sequences, 12% occurring once. The same specimen was also included in a second study, on T cells in Graves' hyperthyroidism and ophthalmopathy. That publication notes: Researchers ran a first-round RT-PCR on the TCR CDR3 using the HTBI primer set. The model's output predicted ophthalmopathy at a median of about 6.5 months prior to onset.

The chain joins TRBV4-1 to TRBJ2-1; D is ambiguous. The clonotype originates from a woman between 18 and 30 years old with Graves disease. Sequencing used peripheral blood mononuclear cells (PBMCs), obtained at new diagnosis, from a patient treated with antithyroid drugs. The CDR3 coding sequence is TGCGCCAGCAGCGGACGTAGTAGCTCCTACAATGAGCAGTTCTTC. Amino acids: CASSGRSSSYNEQFF.